This T cell receptor (beta chain) was profiled in a study of blood T cell repertoires in COVID-19. Across the study: Material from acute and convalescent COVID-19 was sourced from the United States, Italy and Spain. From T cells, B-cell-depleted T cells, or PBMCs came the material, which was cDNA or gDNA.

The CDR3 extends over 13 amino acids. Trimming removed 10 bases from V and 8 bases from J, with 17 bases in between. Germline V gives CDR1 LNHDA, CDR2 SQIVND (reference sequence). In the authors' workflow: Using reference gene primer amplification, nucleated cell counts were estimated. Here immunoSEQ multiplex PCR was the method, and the copy in TCRdb shows in-frame clones only, minus some. That table is the source of V, J and clone size, and D and trimming were worked out from the DNA. The table has about 270,000 clones, more than 70% seen once. The sample taken for sequencing was peripheral blood. This chain connects TRBV19 to TRBJ1-4; TRBD1 is a possible D gene (6 bases). This receptor was obtained from a woman aged 18-29 years with acute or convalescent COVID-19. This chain's CDR3 is CATGGGVKEKLFF. CDR3 bases: TGTGCCACCGGAGGGGGGGTAAAAGAAAAACTGTTTTTT.